This TCR beta chain derives from a study of naive and memory T cell subsets. Four PCR rounds used nested alpha and beta constant region primers plus the SP2 primer. TCRdb used MiXCR to reprocess the 5' RACE reads, holding one entry per CDR3 protein. Here the sample spans about 48,000 distinct CDR3 sequences, around 5% being singletons. TCR cDNA received a 3' ligated oligonucleotide that carried a UMI. Whole-blood samples were 2 to 2.5 ml of peripheral blood from healthy adult volunteers. This clonotype was observed a few times. Its target is not known. Findings of the study overall: TCR transcript changes with activation or differentiation may affect this RNA method.

The receptor's source is a female donor in good health.

CDR3 sequence reads: CASSVAGTEAFF. CDR3 DNA: TGTGCCAGCAGCGTAGCGGGCACTGAAGCTTTCTTT. The chain links TRBV9 to TRBJ1-1; D remains unclear. The V end lost 0 bases, the J end lost 4 bases, and 4 bases lay between the germline ends. The CDR3 covers 12 residues. Germline V gives CDR1 SGDLS, CDR2 YYNGEE.